This TCR beta chain was sequenced during a study of blood T cell repertoires in COVID-19. Turning to the study itself: The study drew acute and convalescent COVID-19 samples from the United States, Italy and Spain. PBMCs, B-cell-depleted T cells, or T cells were the source of the cDNA or gDNA that made up the material.

As originally analysed: Researchers report that nucleated cell counts were estimated from reference gene primer amplification. Clones were sequenced by immunoSEQ multiplex PCR, and TCRdb holds only the in-frame ones, with some missing. The DNA was the basis for D and trimming; V, J and clone size are from that table. The table shows about 50,000 clones, with 85% to 95% occurring only once. Trimming took 6 bases from V and 7 from J, leaving 12 bases between them. This CDR3 contains 12 residues. This sequence joins TRBV12-3 or TRBV12-4 and TRBJ1-2, with D possibly matching TRBD1 (5 bases). This receptor was taken from a woman of 80 years or more with acute or convalescent COVID-19. Sequenced input: peripheral blood. CDR3 sequence reads: CASSAGGIGYTF. The CDR3 nucleotides are TGTGCCAGCAGCGCGGGGGGGATTGGCTACACCTTC.